The 12 T cell receptor beta chains below come from one sample, sequenced in a study of blood T cell repertoires in COVID-19. Some clones are missing from TCRdb's copy, which holds only in-frame ones; the method was immunoSEQ multiplex PCR. The table records fewer than 350,000 clones, 80% to 95% of them present only once. The sample taken for sequencing was peripheral blood. These TCRs come from a young woman with COVID-19, enrolled during active disease.

The chain is built from TRBV7-9 and TRBJ1-2; 9 bases map to TRBD1. This CDR3 contains 12 residues. The V gene's germline CDR1 is SEHNR and CDR2 FQNEAQ (reference sequence). J was trimmed by 8 bases and V by 8 bases; bases with no gene match: 6. The CDR3 coding sequence is TGTGCCAGCCGGACAGGGGATTCAGGCTACACCTTC. Its protein is CASRTGDSGYTF.

The chain employs TRBV9 and TRBJ1-6; D perhaps matches TRBD1 (6 bases). CDR1 SGDLS and CDR2 YYNGEE come from the germline V gene. Trimming took 0 bases from V and 8 from J, leaving 12 bases between them. The CDR3 contains 15 residues. The CDR3 DNA reads as TGTGCCAGCAGCGTAGCGGCAGGGGCGTATTCACCCCTCCACTTT. It translates to CASSVAAGAYSPLHF. The full variable domain, completed using reference TRBV9 and TRBJ1-6, is DSGVTQTPKHLITATGQRVTLRCSPRSGDLSVYWYQQSLDQGLQFLIQYYNGEERAKGNILERFSAQQFPDLHSELNLSSLELGDSALYFCASSVAAGAYSPLHFGNGTRLTVT.

The chain has TRBV5-1 and TRBJ2-1; 14 nucleotides align to TRBD2. This CDR3 has 15 amino acids. The V segment lost 3 bases and the J segment 15 bases; nucleotides outside the gene matches: 11. The germline V gene has CDR1 SGHRS and CDR2 YFSETQ. CDR3 nucleotides: TGCGCCAGCAGCTCCGGGACTAGCGGGAGCGTTTCTAGGTTCTTC. Translating it yields CASSSGTSGSVSRFF.

The gene calls are TRBV29-1 and TRBJ1-2; 9 bases agree with TRBD1. The CDR3 runs 13 residues. V lost 3 bases and J lost 4; bases outside the gene matches: 3. Germline V lookup: CDR1 SQVTM, CDR2 ANQGSEA. The DNA of the CDR3 is TGCAGCGTTGAGATACAGGGGGCCTATGGCTACACCTTC. It encodes CSVEIQGAYGYTF.

The chain recombines TRBV7-6 with TRBJ2-7; 10 nucleotides align to TRBD1. The CDR3 consists of 16 residues. Germline V gene lookup returns CDR1 SGHVS and CDR2 FNYEAQ. Losses at the gene ends were 5 bases for V and 7 bases for J; bases not matched to a gene: 14. The CDR3 region has the DNA TGTGCCAGCAGCGTAGGACAGGGGGGCCTAGGTGGGGAGCAGTACTTC. This codes for CASSVGQGGLGGEQYF. The full variable domain, completed using reference TRBV7-6 and TRBJ2-7, is GAGVSQSPRYKVTKRGQDVALRCDPISGHVSLYWYRQALGQGPEFLTYFNYEAQQDKSGLPNDRFSAERPEGSISTLTIQRTEQRDSAMYRCASSVGQGGLGGEQYFGPGTRLTVT.

The gene calls are TRBV19 and TRBJ1-3; D unresolved. CDR1 is LNHDA, CDR2 SQIVND, per germline (reference sequence). V lost 5 bases and J lost 0, with 8 bases in between. This CDR3 has 14 amino acids. CDR3 sequence (DNA): TGTGCCAGTAGTGCTTTCGGCTCTGGAAACACCATATATTTT. It yields the protein CASSAFGSGNTIYF.

The V and J genes are TRBV2 and TRBJ1-4; the D is unclear. This CDR3 contains 13 residues. V was shortened by 1 base and J by 6 bases, with 6 bases between the two germline ends. The germline V gene has CDR1 SNHLY and CDR2 FYNNEI. The CDR3 nucleotides are TGTGCCAGCAGTGAAGGGGCCTATGAAAAACTGTTTTTT. This translates into CASSEGAYEKLFF.

The V call is TRBV3-1 (or the pseudogene TRBV3-2), the J call TRBJ2-4; 9 bases map to TRBD2. The germline CDR1 and CDR2 sequences are LGHDT and YNNKEL (reference sequence). Trimming took 1 base from V and 0 from J; bases not matched to a gene: 1. CDR3 size: 16 residues. CDR3 sequence: CASSQGLAVAKNIQYF. CDR3 bases: TGTGCCAGCAGCCAAGGACTAGCGGTAGCCAAAAACATTCAGTACTTC.

This chain links TRBV5-4 with TRBJ2-1; TRBD2 matches at 11 bases. Looked up from germline, CDR1 is SGHNT and CDR2 is YYREEE (reference sequence). V was clipped by 4 bases and J by 6 bases; unmatched bases: 12. The CDR3 contains 17 residues. CDR3 residues: CASSQVVLAGEFNEQFF. In DNA, the CDR3 is TGTGCCAGCAGCCAGGTGGTACTAGCGGGAGAGTTCAATGAGCAGTTCTTC.

This chain connects TRBV7-9 to TRBJ2-7; tentative D call: TRBD2 (5 bases). Germline V lookup: CDR1 SEHNR, CDR2 FQNEAQ (reference sequence). The V and J ends lost 5 bases and 3 bases respectively, with 8 bases between them. This CDR3 spans 12 amino acids. CDR3 in DNA: TGTGCCAGCAGCCCCCGGGGCTACGAGCAGTACTTC. It translates to CASSPRGYEQYF.

The CDR3 sequence: CASSPGQGWETQYF. CDR3 coding DNA: TGTGCCAGTAGCCCCGGACAGGGGTGGGAGACCCAGTACTTC. This rearrangement joins TRBV19 to TRBJ2-5, with 9 bases that match TRBD1. The CDR3 extends over 14 amino acids. Trimming removed 6 bases from V and 5 bases from J; junction bases left unmatched: 7. The germline CDR1 and CDR2 sequences are LNHDA and SQIVND (reference sequence).

This chain joins TRBV4-1 and TRBJ2-5; 10 bases are shared with TRBD2. This CDR3 has 16 amino acids. V trimming: 3 bases; J trimming: 2 bases; junction bases outside the gene matches: 6. Looked up from germline, CDR1 is MGHRA and CDR2 is YSYEKL. CDR3 region: CASSQTGLAEQETQYF. CDR3 DNA sequence: TGCGCCAGCAGCCAGACCGGACTAGCGGAGCAAGAGACCCAGTACTTC.